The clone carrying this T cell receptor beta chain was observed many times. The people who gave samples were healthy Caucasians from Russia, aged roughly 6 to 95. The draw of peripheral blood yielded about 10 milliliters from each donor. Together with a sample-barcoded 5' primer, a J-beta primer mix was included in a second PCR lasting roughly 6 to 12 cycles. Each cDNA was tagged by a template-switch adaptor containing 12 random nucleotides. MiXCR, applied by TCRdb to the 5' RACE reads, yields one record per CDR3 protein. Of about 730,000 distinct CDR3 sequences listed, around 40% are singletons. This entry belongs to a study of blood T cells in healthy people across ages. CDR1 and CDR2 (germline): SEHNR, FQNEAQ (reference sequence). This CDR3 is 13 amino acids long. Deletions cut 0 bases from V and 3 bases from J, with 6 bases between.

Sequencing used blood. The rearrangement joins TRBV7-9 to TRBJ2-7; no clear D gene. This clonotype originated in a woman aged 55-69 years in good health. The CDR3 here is CASSLANDYEQYF. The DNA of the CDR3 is TGTGCCAGCAGCTTAGCGAACGACTACGAGCAGTACTTC.